Shown below are 14 T cell receptor beta chains from a single sample sequenced in a study of cytomegalovirus exposure and HLA in healthy donors. Vbeta (60) and Jbeta (13) primers were used in the PCR. Clones were sequenced by immunoSEQ multiplex PCR, and TCRdb holds only the in-frame ones, with some missing. The sample has 100,000 to 150,000 clones, just over 70% seen once. Input material: PBMCs. The receptors were sampled from a woman in her sixties in good health and CMV-seropositive.

The chain has TRBV2 and TRBJ1-3; 7 bases are a match to TRBD1. The CDR3 runs 15 residues. Germline lookup yields CDR1 SNHLY and CDR2 FYNNEI. The trim removed 6 bases at V and 4 bases at J, leaving 9 bases unmatched. The DNA of the CDR3 is TGTGCCAGCAGCGCCGACAGGGTCCGCGGAAACACCATATATTTT. It specifies CASSADRVRGNTIYF.

The chain has TRBV7-9 and TRBJ1-1; D remains ambiguous. The CDR3 covers 12 residues. The germline V gene has CDR1 SEHNR and CDR2 FQNEAQ (reference sequence). V lost 6 bases to trimming and J lost 7 bases, with 12 bases between them. The CDR3 loop reads CASSSNRIEAFF. CDR3 bases: TGTGCCAGCAGTTCTAACCGTATTGAAGCTTTCTTT.

This clone has a handful of counts. The chain links TRBV6-1 to TRBJ1-5; D not resolved. CDR3 length: 15 amino acids. The V end lost 2 bases, the J end lost 9 bases, and 17 bases lay between the germline ends. CDR1 is MNHNS and CDR2 is SASEGT in the germline V gene. As DNA, the CDR3 is TGTGCCAGCAGTGAAACAGAGGGAACCCTTGGGCCCCAGCATTTT. Protein: CASSETEGTLGPQHF.

The rearrangement joins TRBV5-1 to TRBJ2-5; 7 nucleotides agree with TRBD1. In germline, CDR1 is SGHRS, CDR2 YFSETQ. With 4 bases clipped from V and 6 bases from J, the junction kept 3 bases outside the gene matches. The length of the CDR3 is 12 residues. The CDR3 sequence: CASSRQGQTQYF. The DNA of the CDR3 is TGCGCCAGCAGCAGACAGGGACAGACCCAGTACTTC. Combining the CDR3 with reference TRBV5-1 and TRBJ2-5 gives the whole variable domain KAGVTQTPRYLIKTRGQQVTLSCSPISGHRSVSWYQQTPGQGLQFLFEYFSETQRNKGNFPGRFSGRQFSNSRSEMNVSTLELGDSALYLCASSRQGQTQYFGPGTRLLVL.

V usage is TRBV5-1 and J usage is TRBJ1-4; D uncertain. Germline-derived CDR1 and CDR2 are SGHRS and YFSETQ. The CDR3 length is 15 residues. V lost 3 bases to trimming and J lost 5 bases, with 14 bases between them. CDR3 DNA sequence: TGCGCCAGCAGCTGGGCGGGTGGCCGGAATGAAAAACTGTTTTTT. Protein: CASSWAGGRNEKLFF.

The chain couples TRBV5-1 to TRBJ2-3, with 14 bases lining up with TRBD2. CDR3 size: 17 residues. The germline V gene has CDR1 SGHRS and CDR2 YFSETQ. V shed 2 bases, J shed 6 bases, and the junction held 8 bases outside the gene matches. The CDR3 bases are TGCGCCAGCAGCTTCGGCGGGACTAGCGGGGGAAGGGATACGCAGTATTTT. Translating gives CASSFGGTSGGRDTQYF.

This clone came up a few times. V and J are TRBV5-6 and TRBJ2-7; D gene unclear. The V gene's germline CDR1 is SGHDT and CDR2 YYEEEE. The CDR3 totals 14 residues. V shed 0 bases and J shed 5 bases, with 12 bases lying between them. The CDR3 reads CASSLGSSADEQYF. The CDR3 nucleotides are TGTGCCAGCAGCTTGGGTAGCAGTGCCGACGAGCAGTACTTC.

This clone was counted only a few times. The chain employs TRBV5-1 and TRBJ2-3; possibly TRBD2 for D (6 bases). Germline CDR1 and CDR2: SGHRS and YFSETQ. CDR3 length equals 16 residues. Trimming pared 6 bases from V and 0 bases from J, leaving 17 bases between. The CDR3 loop is CASTLEDYTSTDTQYF. Written as DNA, the CDR3 is TGCGCCAGCACCCTTGAGGACTACACTAGCACAGATACGCAGTATTTT.

The V gene is TRBV25-1, the J gene TRBJ1-2; 8 bases align to TRBD1. V lost 0 bases and J lost 5; bases outside the gene matches: 8. The CDR3 totals 16 residues. Germline V lookup: CDR1 MGHDK, CDR2 SYGVNS. The CDR3 protein is CASSEYRAGTGYGYTF. The CDR3 nucleotides are TGTGCCAGCAGTGAATATCGCGCCGGGACAGGTTATGGCTACACCTTC.

A note on this clone: At the DNA level, this CDR3 is encoded by other sequences in the same sample as well. The chain links TRBV7-9 to TRBJ1-1; the D gene is possibly TRBD1 (6 bases). The CDR3 consists of 15 residues. Germline-derived CDR1 and CDR2 are SEHNR and FQNEAQ (reference sequence). The ends were cut back, 5 bases at V and 0 bases at J, with 13 bases in the middle. Here the CDR3 DNA reads TGTGCCAGCAGCCTACAGGGCGTAATGAACACTGAAGCTTTCTTT. It specifies CASSLQGVMNTEAFF.

This chain links TRBV6-5 with TRBJ2-7, with 12 bases identical to TRBD2. V shed 6 bases, J shed 5 bases, and the junction held 8 bases outside the gene matches. CDR3 length: 15 amino acids. The germline gives CDR1 MNHEY, CDR2 SVGAGI. The CDR3 protein is CASSPGTSGFDEQYF. CDR3 DNA sequence: TGTGCCAGCAGCCCCGGGACTAGCGGGTTCGACGAGCAGTACTTC.

This clone was seen a handful of times. The CDR3 loop is CASSSDRESYGYTF. The CDR3 DNA is TGTGCCAGCAGCTCCGACAGGGAATCTTATGGCTACACCTTC. The genes are TRBV7-2 and TRBJ1-2; 7 bases are shared with TRBD1. Germline CDR1 and CDR2: SGHTA and FQGNSA. V was clipped by 4 bases and J by 5 bases; unmatched bases: 7. This CDR3 spans 14 amino acids.

This chain joins TRBV27 and TRBJ1-1; D unclear. Germline V gene data show CDR1 as MNHEY and CDR2 as SMNVEV (reference sequence). Trimming left V 6 bases short and J 5 bases short, with 7 bases between. The CDR3 has 11 residues. The CDR3, as DNA: TGTGCCAGCAGGGGCACAACTGAAGCTTTCTTT. Translating it yields CASRGTTEAFF.

The J gene is TRBJ2-7, the V gene TRBV2; D gene ambiguous. Trimming removed 8 bases from V and 2 bases from J, with 19 bases in between. CDR1 is SNHLY and CDR2 is FYNNEI in the germline V gene. The CDR3 sequence is 15 residues long. The chain's CDR3 is CASLREPGSTYEQYF. CDR3 nucleotides: TGTGCCAGCCTGCGAGAACCCGGGTCTACCTACGAGCAGTACTTC.